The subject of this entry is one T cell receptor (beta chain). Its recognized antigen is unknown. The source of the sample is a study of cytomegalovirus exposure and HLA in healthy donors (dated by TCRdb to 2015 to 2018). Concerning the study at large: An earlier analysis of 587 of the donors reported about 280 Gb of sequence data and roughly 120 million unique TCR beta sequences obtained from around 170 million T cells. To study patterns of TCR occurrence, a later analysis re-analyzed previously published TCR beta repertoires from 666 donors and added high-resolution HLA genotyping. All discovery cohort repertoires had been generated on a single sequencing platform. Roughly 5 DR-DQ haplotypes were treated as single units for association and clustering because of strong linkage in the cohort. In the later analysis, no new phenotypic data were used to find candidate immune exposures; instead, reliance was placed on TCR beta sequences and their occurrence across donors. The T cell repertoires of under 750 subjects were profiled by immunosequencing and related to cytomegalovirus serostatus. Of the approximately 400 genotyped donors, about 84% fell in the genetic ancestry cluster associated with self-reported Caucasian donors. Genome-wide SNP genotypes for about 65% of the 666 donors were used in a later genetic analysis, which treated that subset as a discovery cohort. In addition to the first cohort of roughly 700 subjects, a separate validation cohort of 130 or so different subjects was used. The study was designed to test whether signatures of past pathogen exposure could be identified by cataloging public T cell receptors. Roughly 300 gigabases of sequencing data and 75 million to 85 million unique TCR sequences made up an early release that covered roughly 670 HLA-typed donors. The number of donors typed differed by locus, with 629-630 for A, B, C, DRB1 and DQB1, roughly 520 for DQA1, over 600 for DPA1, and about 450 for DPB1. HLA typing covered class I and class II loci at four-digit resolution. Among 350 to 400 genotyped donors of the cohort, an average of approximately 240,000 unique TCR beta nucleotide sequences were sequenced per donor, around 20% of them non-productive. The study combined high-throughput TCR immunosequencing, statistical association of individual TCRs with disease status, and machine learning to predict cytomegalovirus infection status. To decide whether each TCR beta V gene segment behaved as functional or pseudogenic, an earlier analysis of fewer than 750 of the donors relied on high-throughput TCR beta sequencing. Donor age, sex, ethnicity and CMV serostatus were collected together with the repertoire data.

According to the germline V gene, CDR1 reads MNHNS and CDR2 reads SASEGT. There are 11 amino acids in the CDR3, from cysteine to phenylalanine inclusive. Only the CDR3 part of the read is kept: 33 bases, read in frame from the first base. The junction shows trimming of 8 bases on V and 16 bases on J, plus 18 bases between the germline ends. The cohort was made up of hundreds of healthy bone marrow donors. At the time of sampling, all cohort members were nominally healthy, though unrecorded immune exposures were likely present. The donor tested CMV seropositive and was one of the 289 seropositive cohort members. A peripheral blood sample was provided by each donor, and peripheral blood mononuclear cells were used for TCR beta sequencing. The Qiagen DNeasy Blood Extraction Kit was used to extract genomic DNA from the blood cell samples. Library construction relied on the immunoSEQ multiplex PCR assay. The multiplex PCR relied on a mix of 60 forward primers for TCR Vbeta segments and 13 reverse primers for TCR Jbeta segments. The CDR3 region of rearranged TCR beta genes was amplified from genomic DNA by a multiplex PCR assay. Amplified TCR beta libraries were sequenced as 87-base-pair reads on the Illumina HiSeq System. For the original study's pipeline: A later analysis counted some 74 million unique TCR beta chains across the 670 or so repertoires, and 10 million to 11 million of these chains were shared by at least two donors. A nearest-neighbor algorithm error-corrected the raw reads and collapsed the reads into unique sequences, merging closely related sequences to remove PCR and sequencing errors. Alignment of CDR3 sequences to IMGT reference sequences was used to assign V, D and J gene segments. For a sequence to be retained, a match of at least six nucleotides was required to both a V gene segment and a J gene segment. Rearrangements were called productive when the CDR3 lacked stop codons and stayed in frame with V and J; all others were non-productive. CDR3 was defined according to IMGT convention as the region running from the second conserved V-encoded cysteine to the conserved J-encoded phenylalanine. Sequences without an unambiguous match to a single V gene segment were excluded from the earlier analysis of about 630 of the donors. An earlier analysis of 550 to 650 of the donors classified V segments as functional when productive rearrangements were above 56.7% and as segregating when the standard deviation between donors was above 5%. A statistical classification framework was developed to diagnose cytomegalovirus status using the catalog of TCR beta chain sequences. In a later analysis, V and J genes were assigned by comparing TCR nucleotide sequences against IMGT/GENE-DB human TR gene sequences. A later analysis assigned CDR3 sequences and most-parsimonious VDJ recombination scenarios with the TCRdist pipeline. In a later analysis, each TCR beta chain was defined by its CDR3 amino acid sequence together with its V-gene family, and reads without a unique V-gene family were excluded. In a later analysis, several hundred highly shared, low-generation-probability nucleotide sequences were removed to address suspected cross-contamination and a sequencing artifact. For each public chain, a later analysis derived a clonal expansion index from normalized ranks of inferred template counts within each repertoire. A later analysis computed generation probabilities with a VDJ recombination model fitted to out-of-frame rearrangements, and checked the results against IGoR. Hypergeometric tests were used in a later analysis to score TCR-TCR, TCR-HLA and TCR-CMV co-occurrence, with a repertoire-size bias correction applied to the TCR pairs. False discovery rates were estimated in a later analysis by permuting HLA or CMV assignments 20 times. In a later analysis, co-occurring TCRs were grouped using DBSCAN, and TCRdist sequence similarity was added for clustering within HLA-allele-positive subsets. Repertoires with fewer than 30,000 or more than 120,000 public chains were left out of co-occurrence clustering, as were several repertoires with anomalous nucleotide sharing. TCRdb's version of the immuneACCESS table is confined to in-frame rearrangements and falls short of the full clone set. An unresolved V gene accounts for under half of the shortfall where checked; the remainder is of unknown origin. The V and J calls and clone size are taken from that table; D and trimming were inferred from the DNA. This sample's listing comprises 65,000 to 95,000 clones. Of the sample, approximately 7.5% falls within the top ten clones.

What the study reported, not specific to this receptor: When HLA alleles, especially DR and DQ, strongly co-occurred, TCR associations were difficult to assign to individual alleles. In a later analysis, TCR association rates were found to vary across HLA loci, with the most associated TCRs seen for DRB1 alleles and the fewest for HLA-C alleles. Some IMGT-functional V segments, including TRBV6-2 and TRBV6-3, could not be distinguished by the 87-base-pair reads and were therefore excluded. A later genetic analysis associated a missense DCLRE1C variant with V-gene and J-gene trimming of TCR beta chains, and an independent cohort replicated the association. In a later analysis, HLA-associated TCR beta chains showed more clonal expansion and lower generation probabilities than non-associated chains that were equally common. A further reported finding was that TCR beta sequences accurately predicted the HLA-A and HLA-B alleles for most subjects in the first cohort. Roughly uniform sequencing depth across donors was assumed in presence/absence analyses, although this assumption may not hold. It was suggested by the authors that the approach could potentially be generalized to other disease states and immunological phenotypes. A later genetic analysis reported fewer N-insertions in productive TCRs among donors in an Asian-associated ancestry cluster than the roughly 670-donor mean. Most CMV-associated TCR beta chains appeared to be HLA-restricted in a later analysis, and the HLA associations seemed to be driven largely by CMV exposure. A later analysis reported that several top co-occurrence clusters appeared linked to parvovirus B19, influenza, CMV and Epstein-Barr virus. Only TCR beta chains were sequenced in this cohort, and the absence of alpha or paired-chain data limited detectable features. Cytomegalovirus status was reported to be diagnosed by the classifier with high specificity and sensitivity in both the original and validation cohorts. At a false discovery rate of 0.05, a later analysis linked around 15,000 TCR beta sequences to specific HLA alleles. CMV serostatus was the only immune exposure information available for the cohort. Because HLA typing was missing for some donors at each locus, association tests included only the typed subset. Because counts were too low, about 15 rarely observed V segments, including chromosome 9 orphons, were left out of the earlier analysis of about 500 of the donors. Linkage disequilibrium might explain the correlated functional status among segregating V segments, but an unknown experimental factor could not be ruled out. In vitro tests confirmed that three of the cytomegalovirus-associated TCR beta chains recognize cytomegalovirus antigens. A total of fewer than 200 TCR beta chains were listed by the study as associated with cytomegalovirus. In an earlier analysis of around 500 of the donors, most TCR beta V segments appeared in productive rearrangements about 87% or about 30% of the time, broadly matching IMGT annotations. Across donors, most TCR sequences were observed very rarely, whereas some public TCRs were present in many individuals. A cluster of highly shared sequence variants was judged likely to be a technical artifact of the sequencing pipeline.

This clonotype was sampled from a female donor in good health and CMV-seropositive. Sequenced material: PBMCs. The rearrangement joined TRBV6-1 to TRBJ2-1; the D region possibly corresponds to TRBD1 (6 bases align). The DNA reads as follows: TGTGCCAGCCAACACTCAGGGGTTCAATTCTTC. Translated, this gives CASQHSGVQFF.